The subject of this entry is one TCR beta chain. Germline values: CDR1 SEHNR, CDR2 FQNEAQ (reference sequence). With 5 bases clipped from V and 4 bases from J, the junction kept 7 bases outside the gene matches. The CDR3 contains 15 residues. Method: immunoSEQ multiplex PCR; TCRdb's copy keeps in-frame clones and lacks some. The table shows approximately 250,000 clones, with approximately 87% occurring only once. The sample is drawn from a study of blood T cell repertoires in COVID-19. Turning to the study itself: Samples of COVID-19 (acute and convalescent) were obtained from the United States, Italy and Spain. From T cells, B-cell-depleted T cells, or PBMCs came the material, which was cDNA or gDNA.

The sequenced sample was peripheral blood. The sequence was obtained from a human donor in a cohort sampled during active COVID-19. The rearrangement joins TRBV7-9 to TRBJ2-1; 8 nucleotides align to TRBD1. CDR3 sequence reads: CASSLNQGAYNEQFF. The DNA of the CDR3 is TGTGCCAGCAGCCTTAATCAGGGGGCTTACAATGAGCAGTTCTTC.